The rows below give T cell receptor beta chains drawn from one sample of a study of molecular identifiers for immune sequencing clone quantification. TCRdb re-analysed the PCR reads in MiXCR, keeping a single row per CDR3 protein. The sample holds about 63,000 distinct CDR3 sequences, around 19% seen once. Sample: naive CD8+ T cells from blood, with Jurkat cell RNA spiked in. These receptors were obtained from a human donor in good health. Some libraries in this study had Jurkat cell RNA spiked in. Each CDR3 is given with its conserved first and last residue. D genes are given only for firm matches. A clone size is listed for some rows: how often the clone was seen (once, few, many), or a class if it is expanded.

V gene	J gene	D gene	clone size	CDR3 protein	CDR3 DNA
TRBV30	TRBJ2-7	TRBD1	many	CAWETGGYEQYF	TGTGCCTGGGAAACAGGGGGCTACGAGCAGTACTTC
TRBV7-9	TRBJ2-2	.	many	CASSSRAGELFF	TGTGCCAGCAGCTCACGGGCCGGGGAGCTGTTTTTT
TRBV29-1	TRBJ1-1	.	many	CSVGENTEAFF	TGCAGCGTTGGAGAGAACACTGAAGCTTTCTTT
TRBV2	TRBJ2-1	.	many	CASSDGLPDEQFF	TGTGCCAGCAGTGATGGCCTCCCGGATGAGCAGTTCTTC
TRBV6-1	TRBJ1-5	.	.	CATSYRVNRPQHF	TGTGCCACCTCATACAGGGTAAATCGGCCCCAGCATTTT
TRBV7-8	TRBJ2-5	.	many	CASSSSGLEETQYF	TGTGCCAGCAGCTCCTCGGGACTGGAAGAGACCCAGTACTTC
TRBV19	TRBJ2-7	.	many	CASSISSAYYEQYF	TGTGCCAGTAGTATCTCTAGCGCCTATTACGAGCAGTACTTC
TRBV7-8	TRBJ2-5	.	many	CASTESADSGKKETQYF	TGTGCCAGCACCGAAAGTGCTGATAGCGGAAAAAAAGAGACCCAGTACTTC
TRBV12-3/TRBV12-4	TRBJ2-4	.	many	CASSLTVSDLAKNIQYF	TGTGCCAGCAGTTTAACCGTATCGGATCTAGCCAAAAACATTCAGTACTTC
TRBV27	TRBJ1-5	TRBD1	many	CASSTSGDRVSLGPQHF	TGTGCCAGCAGCACCAGCGGGGACAGGGTTTCTCTGGGGCCCCAGCATTTT
TRBV10-3	TRBJ2-7	TRBD1	.	CAISPGQLYEQYF	TGTGCCATCAGTCCGGGACAGCTGTACGAGCAGTACTTC
TRBV7-9	TRBJ2-2	TRBD2	many	CASSPISVLSGSTVVSAGELFF	TGTGCCAGCAGCCCCATTTCGGTTTTGAGCGGGAGCACCGTGGTTTCCGCCGGGGAGCTGTTTTTT
TRBV11-2	TRBJ2-3	.	many	CASSLTGDTQYF	TGTGCCAGCAGCTTAACTGGGGATACGCAGTATTTT
TRBV11-2	TRBJ2-7	.	many	CASSLAPGREQYF	TGTGCCAGCAGCTTAGCCCCCGGCCGAGAGCAGTACTTC
TRBV5-6	TRBJ1-6	.	.	CASSLSAPGILSTLNSPLHF	TGTGCCAGCAGCTTGTCTGCCCCGGGGATCTTATCAACTCTAAATTCACCCCTCCACTTT
TRBV29-1	TRBJ2-3	.	many	CSVADHRDGTDTQYF	TGCAGCGTTGCGGATCACAGGGACGGCACAGATACGCAGTATTTT
TRBV27	TRBJ2-3	.	many	CASWGVTSTDTQYF	TGTGCCAGCTGGGGGGTAACTAGCACAGATACGCAGTATTTT
TRBV12-5	TRBJ2-5	.	many	CASGLVWGRETQYF	TGTGCTAGTGGTTTGGTATGGGGTAGGGAGACCCAGTACTTC
TRBV7-2	TRBJ2-1	.	.	CASSFGEQFF	TGTGCCAGCAGCTTTGGGGAGCAGTTCTTC
TRBV5-5	TRBJ2-7	TRBD2	few	CASSWGLAGGYEQYF	TGTGCCAGCAGCTGGGGGTTAGCGGGAGGGTACGAGCAGTACTTC
TRBV7-9	TRBJ2-7	TRBD1	.	CASSLVAQGDPEQYF	TGTGCCAGCAGCTTAGTGGCACAGGGGGACCCCGAGCAGTACTTC
TRBV6-2/TRBV6-3	TRBJ2-1	TRBD1	.	CASTEGQGNEQFF	TGTGCCAGCACCGAGGGACAGGGTAATGAGCAGTTCTTC
TRBV7-9	TRBJ2-7	.	many	CASSFPSENYEQYF	TGTGCCAGCAGCTTTCCGTCAGAGAACTACGAGCAGTACTTC
TRBV7-9	TRBJ2-7	.	.	CASTPSDTDPTYEQYF	TGTGCCAGCACTCCCAGCGACACGGACCCGACCTACGAGCAGTACTTC
TRBV4-1	TRBJ1-1	TRBD1	many	CASSQVLGQGEAFF	TGCGCCAGCAGCCAAGTTCTGGGACAGGGTGAAGCTTTCTTT
TRBV6-2/TRBV6-3	TRBJ2-7	.	few	CASGVGYEQCF	TGTGCCAGCGGGGTAGGCTACGAGCAGTGCTTC
TRBV20-1	TRBJ2-7	TRBD2	few	CSARGLAGPFEQYF	TGCAGTGCTAGAGGACTAGCGGGACCTTTTGAGCAGTACTTC
TRBV20-1	TRBJ2-2	.	many	CSASPGGAEELFF	TGCAGTGCTAGCCCCGGTGGAGCTGAGGAGCTGTTTTTT
TRBV29-1	TRBJ2-7	TRBD2	many	CSVGGTSPRHEQYF	TGCAGCGTTGGCGGGACTAGCCCCCGTCACGAGCAGTACTTC
TRBV7-2	TRBJ2-3	.	.	CASSPLDPRTQYF	TGTGCCAGCAGCCCCCTGGACCCGAGAACGCAGTATTTT
TRBV4-1	TRBJ2-2	.	.	CASSHDPRLGTVTGELFF	TGCGCCAGCAGCCACGACCCCCGGCTCGGTACGGTGACCGGGGAGCTGTTTTTT
TRBV11-2	TRBJ2-7	.	many	CASSLGGAPTYEQYF	TGTGCCAGCAGCTTAGGCGGGGCTCCAACCTACGAGCAGTACTTC
TRBV29-1	TRBJ2-1	.	few	CSVPKKSSYNEQFF	TGCAGCGTTCCGAAAAAAAGCTCCTACAATGAGCAGTTCTTC
TRBV6-5	TRBJ1-2	TRBD1	many	CASSYTTGAWRGYTF	TGTGCCAGCAGTTACACCACAGGGGCATGGCGAGGCTACACCTTC
TRBV19	TRBJ2-7	.	many	CASSLWDNEAEQYF	TGTGCCAGTAGTCTATGGGACAATGAAGCCGAGCAGTACTTC
TRBV27	TRBJ1-1	TRBD1	many	CASSQGQGVAFF	TGTGCCAGCAGTCAAGGACAGGGGGTGGCTTTCTTT
TRBV10-3	TRBJ1-1	.	many	CAISDWGEGGEAFF	TGTGCCATCAGCGATTGGGGCGAGGGGGGTGAAGCTTTCTTT
TRBV27	TRBJ2-7	TRBD2	few	CASRLLAGVSEEQYF	TGTGCCAGCAGGCTACTAGCGGGAGTATCGGAAGAGCAGTACTTC
TRBV28	TRBJ1-3	.	many	CASSLRAGRSGNTIYF	TGTGCCAGCAGTTTAAGGGCAGGCCGCTCTGGAAACACCATATATTTT
TRBV4-1	TRBJ1-1	TRBD1	many	CASSARTGTMNTEAFF	TGCGCCAGCAGCGCACGGACAGGGACCATGAACACTGAAGCTTTCTTT
TRBV19	TRBJ1-1	.	many	CASSIGHTPLTVEAFF	TGTGCCAGTAGTATCGGGCACACACCGTTGACAGTTGAAGCTTTCTTT
TRBV4-2	TRBJ1-1	.	many	CASSPQGTTEAFF	TGTGCCAGCAGCCCCCAGGGTACTACTGAAGCTTTCTTT
TRBV3-1	TRBJ1-2	.	.	CASSPGEVLYYGYTF	TGTGCCAGCAGCCCGGGGGAAGTACTGTACTATGGCTACACCTTC
TRBV10-2	TRBJ2-1	TRBD2	.	CASSSLGGEQFF	TGCGCCAGCAGTTCCCTCGGGGGGGAGCAGTTCTTC
TRBV29-1	TRBJ2-7	.	many	CSASDRITYEQYF	TGCAGCGCCTCGGACAGAATTACCTACGAGCAGTACTTC
TRBV10-3	TRBJ2-5	.	many	CATKGFRETQYF	TGTGCCACCAAGGGGTTCAGAGAGACCCAGTACTTC
TRBV11-2	TRBJ2-1	TRBD1	many	CASRAPTGFDEQFF	TGTGCCAGCAGGGCCCCGACAGGGTTCGATGAGCAGTTCTTC
TRBV5-1	TRBJ2-1	TRBD2	.	CASLNPLAGDYNEQFF	TGCGCCAGCTTAAACCCGCTAGCGGGAGACTACAATGAGCAGTTCTTC
TRBV12-3/TRBV12-4	TRBJ2-1	TRBD2	once	CASSQRLAGLVYNEQFF	TGTGCCAGCAGTCAAAGATTAGCGGGATTAGTCTACAATGAGCAGTTCTTC
TRBV2	TRBJ1-5	TRBD1	.	CASSETRTGGNQPQHF	TGTGCCAGCAGTGAAACTCGGACAGGGGGCAATCAGCCCCAGCATTTT
TRBV24-1	TRBJ2-7	.	many	CATSETGTGSYEQYF	TGTGCCACCAGTGAGACCGGGACTGGCTCCTACGAGCAGTACTTC
TRBV27	TRBJ2-7	.	many	CASSLGPEYSYEQYF	TGTGCCAGCAGTTTAGGGCCAGAGTACTCCTACGAGCAGTACTTC
TRBV6-1	TRBJ2-7	.	few	CASSEISLEYYEQYF	TGTGCCAGCAGTGAGATAAGCCTCGAATACTACGAGCAGTACTTC
TRBV4-1	TRBJ1-2	.	.	CAGSQDNKIGYTF	TGCGCCGGCAGCCAAGATAACAAGATCGGCTACACCTTC
TRBV15	TRBJ2-1	TRBD2	few	CATSRELAGDHNEQFF	TGTGCCACCAGCAGAGAACTAGCGGGAGACCACAATGAGCAGTTCTTC
TRBV27	TRBJ2-3	.	.	CASSTGIPVSQYF	TGTGCCAGTTCGACCGGTATCCCTGTCTCGCAGTATTTT
TRBV11-3	TRBJ2-5	TRBD1	many	CASSLQGAEETQYF	TGTGCCAGCAGCTTACAGGGGGCTGAGGAGACCCAGTACTTC
TRBV12-3/TRBV12-4	TRBJ2-3	.	many	CASTIDGYTDTQYF	TGTGCCAGCACCATCGACGGATACACAGATACGCAGTATTTT
TRBV24-1	TRBJ2-1	TRBD1	.	CATSDLKGQGANEQFF	TGTGCCACCAGTGATTTAAAAGGACAGGGGGCGAATGAGCAGTTCTTC
TRBV7-2	TRBJ2-7	TRBD1	many	CASSLWTGEDEQYF	TGTGCCAGCAGCTTATGGACAGGGGAGGACGAGCAGTACTTC